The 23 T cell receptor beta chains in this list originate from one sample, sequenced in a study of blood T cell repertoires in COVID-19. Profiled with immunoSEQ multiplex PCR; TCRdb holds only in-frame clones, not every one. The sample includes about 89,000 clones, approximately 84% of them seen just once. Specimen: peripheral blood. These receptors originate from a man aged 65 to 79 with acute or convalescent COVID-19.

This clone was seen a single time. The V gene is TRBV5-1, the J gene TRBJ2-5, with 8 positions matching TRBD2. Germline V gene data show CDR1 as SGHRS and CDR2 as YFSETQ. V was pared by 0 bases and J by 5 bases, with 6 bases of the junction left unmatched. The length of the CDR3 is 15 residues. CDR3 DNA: TGCGCCAGCAGCTTGGCGGGGGGGGCCGAGGAGACCCAGTACTTC. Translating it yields CASSLAGGAEETQYF.

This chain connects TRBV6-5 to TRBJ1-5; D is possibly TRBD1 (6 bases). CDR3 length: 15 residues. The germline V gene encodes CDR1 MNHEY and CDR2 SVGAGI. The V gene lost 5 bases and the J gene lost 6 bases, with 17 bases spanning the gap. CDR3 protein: CASSHRRQEFQPQHF. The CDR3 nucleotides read TGTGCCAGCAGTCATCGAAGACAGGAGTTTCAGCCCCAGCATTTT.

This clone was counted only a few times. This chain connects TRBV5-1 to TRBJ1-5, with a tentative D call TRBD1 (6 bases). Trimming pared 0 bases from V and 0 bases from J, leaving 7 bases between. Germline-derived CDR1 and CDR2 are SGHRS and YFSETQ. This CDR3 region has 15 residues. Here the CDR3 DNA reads TGCGCCAGCAGCTTGGGGACAGTTAGCAATCAGCCCCAGCATTTT. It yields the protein CASSLGTVSNQPQHF. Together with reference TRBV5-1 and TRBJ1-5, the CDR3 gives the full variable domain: KAGVTQTPRYLIKTRGQQVTLSCSPISGHRSVSWYQQTPGQGLQFLFEYFSETQRNKGNFPGRFSGRQFSNSRSEMNVSTLELGDSALYLCASSLGTVSNQPQHFGDGTRLSIL.

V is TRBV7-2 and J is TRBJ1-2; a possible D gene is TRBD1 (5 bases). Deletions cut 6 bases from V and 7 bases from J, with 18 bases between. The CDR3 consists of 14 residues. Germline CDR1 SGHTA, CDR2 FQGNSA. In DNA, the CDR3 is TGTGCCAGCAGTCCTACAAGCGGGGCTGGTGGCTACACCTTC. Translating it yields CASSPTSGAGGYTF.

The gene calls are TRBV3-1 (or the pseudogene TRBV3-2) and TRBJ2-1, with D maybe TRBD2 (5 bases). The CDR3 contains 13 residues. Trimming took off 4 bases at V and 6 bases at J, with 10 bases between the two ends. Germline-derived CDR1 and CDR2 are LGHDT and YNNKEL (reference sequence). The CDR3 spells CASSLTSLNEQFF. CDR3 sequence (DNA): TGTGCCAGCAGCCTAACTAGTCTCAATGAGCAGTTCTTC.

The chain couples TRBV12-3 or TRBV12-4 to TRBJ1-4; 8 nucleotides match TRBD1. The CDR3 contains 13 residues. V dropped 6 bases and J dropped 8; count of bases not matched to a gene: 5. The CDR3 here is CASRQGGVEKLFF. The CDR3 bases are TGTGCCAGCAGACAGGGGGGGGTCGAAAAACTGTTTTTT.

The CDR3 DNA follows: TGTGCCAGCCCCAGGGCAGGGGATCCTCTAGGGAGTGAAGCTTTCTTT. Amino acid sequence: CASPRAGDPLGSEAFF. The chain couples TRBV19 to TRBJ1-1, with D possibly being TRBD1 (6 bases). The CDR3 contains 16 residues. CDR1 is LNHDA and CDR2 is SQIVND in the germline V gene (reference sequence). V was shortened by 9 bases and J by 7 bases, with 27 bases between the two germline ends.

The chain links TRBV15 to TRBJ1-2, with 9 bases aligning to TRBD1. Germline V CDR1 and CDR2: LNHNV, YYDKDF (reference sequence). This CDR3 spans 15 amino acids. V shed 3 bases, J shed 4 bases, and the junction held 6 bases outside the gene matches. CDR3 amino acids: CATSSDPGQGYGYTF. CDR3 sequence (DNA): TGTGCCACCAGCAGTGATCCGGGACAGGGCTATGGCTACACCTTC.

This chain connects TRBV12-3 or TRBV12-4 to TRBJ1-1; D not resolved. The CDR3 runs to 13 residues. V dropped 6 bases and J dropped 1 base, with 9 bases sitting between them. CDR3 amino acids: CASRPQENTEAFF. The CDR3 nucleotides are TGTGCCAGCAGACCCCAGGAGAACACTGAAGCTTTCTTT.

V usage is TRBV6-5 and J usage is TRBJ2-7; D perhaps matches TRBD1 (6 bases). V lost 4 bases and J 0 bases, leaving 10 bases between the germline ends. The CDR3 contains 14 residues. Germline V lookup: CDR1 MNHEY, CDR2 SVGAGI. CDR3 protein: CASSSTGFSYEQYF. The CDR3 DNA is TGTGCCAGCAGTTCGACAGGATTCTCCTACGAGCAGTACTTC.

CDR3 coding DNA: TGTGCCAGCAGGGGGACTAGCGGGGGGAAGCAGTTCTTC. Translation: CASRGTSGGKQFF. V is TRBV12-3 or TRBV12-4 and J is TRBJ2-1; 15 bases line up with TRBD2. The trim removed 6 bases at V and 11 bases at J, leaving 2 bases unmatched. This CDR3 region has 13 residues.

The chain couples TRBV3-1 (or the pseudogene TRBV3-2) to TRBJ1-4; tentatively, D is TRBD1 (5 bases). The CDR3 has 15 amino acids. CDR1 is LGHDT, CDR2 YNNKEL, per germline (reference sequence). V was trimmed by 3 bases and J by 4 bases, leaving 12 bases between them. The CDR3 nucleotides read TGTGCCAGCAGCCAGCGGGACGGGTTTAATGAAAAACTGTTTTTT. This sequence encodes CASSQRDGFNEKLFF.

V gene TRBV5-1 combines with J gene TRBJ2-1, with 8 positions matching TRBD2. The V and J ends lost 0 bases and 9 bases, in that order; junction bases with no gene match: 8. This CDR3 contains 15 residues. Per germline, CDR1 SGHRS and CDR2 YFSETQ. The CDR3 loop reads CASSLGGTSSIEQFF. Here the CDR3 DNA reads TGCGCCAGCAGCTTGGGGGGGACTAGTAGTATTGAGCAGTTCTTC.

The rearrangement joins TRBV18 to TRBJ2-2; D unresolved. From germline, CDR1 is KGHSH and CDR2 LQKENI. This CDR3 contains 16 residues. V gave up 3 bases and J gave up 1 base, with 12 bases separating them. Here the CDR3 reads CASSPLQSENTGELFF. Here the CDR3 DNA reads TGTGCCAGCTCACCTCTACAGTCCGAGAACACCGGGGAGCTGTTTTTT.

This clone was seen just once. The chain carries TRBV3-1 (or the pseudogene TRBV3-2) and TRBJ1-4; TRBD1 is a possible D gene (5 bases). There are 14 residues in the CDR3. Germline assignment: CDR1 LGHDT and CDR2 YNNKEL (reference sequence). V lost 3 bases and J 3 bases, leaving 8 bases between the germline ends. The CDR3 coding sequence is TGTGCCAGCAGCCAGGGGCCTTCTAATGAAAAACTGTTTTTT. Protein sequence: CASSQGPSNEKLFF.

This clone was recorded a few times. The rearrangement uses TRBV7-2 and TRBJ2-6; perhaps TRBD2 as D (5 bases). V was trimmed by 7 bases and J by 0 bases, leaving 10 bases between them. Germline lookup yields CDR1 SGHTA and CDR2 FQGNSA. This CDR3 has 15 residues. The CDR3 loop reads CASTRDDSGANVLTF. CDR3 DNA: TGTGCCAGCACCCGGGATGACTCTGGGGCCAACGTCCTGACTTTC.

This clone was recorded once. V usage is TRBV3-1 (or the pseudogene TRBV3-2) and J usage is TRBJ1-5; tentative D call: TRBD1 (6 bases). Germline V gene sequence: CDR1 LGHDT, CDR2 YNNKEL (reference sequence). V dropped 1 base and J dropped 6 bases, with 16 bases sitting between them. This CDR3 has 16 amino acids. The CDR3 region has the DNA TGTGCCAGCAGCCAAGGTCTGGCCAGGGGTGGTCAGCCCCAGCATTTT. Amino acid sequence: CASSQGLARGGQPQHF.

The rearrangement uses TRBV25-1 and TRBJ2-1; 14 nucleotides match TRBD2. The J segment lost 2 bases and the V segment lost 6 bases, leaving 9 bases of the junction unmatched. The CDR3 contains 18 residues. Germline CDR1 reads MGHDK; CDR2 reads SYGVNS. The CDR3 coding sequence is TGTGCCAGCAGCGGACTAGCGGGGGGCCACGGGCCCTACAATGAGCAGTTCTTC. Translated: CASSGLAGGHGPYNEQFF.

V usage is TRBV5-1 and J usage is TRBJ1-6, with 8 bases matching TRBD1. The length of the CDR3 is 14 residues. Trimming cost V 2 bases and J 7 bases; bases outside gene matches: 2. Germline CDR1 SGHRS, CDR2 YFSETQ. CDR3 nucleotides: TGCGCCAGCAGCTTTGGACAGGGAAATTCACCCCTCCACTTT. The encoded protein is CASSFGQGNSPLHF.

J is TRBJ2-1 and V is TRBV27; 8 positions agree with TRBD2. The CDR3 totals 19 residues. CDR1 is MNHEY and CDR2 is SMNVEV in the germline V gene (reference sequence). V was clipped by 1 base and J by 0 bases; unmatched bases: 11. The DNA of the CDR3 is TGTGCCAGCAGTTTATTCGGACTAGCTCCCGGCAGCTCCTACAATGAGCAGTTCTTC. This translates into CASSLFGLAPGSSYNEQFF.

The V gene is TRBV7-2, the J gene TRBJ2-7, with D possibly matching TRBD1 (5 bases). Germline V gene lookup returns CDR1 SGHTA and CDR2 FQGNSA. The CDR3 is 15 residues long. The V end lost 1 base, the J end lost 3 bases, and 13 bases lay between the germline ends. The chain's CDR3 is CASSLGRAGYYEQYF. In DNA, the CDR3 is TGTGCCAGCAGCTTAGGGAGAGCAGGGTACTACGAGCAGTACTTC.

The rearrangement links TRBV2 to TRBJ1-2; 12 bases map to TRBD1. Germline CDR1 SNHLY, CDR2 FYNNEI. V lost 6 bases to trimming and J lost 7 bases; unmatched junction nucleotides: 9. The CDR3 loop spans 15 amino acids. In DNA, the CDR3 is TGTGCCAGCAGCGCCTGGGACAGGGGGCAAGCTGGCTACACCTTC. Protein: CASSAWDRGQAGYTF.

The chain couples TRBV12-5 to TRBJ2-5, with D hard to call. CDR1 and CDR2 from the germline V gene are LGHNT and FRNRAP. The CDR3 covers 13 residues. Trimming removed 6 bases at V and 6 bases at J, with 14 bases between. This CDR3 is CASGTYEAQTQYF. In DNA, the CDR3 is TGTGCTAGTGGGACCTACGAGGCGCAGACCCAGTACTTC.